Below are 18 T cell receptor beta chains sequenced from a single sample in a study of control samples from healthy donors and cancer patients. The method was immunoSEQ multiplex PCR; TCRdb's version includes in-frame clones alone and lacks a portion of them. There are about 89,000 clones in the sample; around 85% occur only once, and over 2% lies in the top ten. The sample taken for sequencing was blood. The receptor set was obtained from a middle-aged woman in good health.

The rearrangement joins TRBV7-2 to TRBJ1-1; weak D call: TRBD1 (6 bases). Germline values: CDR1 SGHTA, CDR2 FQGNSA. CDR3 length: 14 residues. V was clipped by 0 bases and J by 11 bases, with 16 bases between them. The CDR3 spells CASSLARGGRWAFF. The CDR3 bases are TGTGCCAGCAGCTTAGCGCGTGGGGGGCGCTGGGCTTTCTTT.

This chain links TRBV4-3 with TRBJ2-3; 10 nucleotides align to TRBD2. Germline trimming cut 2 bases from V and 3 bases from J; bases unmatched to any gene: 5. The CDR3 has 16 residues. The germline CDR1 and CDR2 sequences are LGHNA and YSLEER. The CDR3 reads CASSQLIAGGTDTQYF. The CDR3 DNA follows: TGCGCCAGCAGCCAACTTATAGCGGGGGGAACAGATACGCAGTATTTT.

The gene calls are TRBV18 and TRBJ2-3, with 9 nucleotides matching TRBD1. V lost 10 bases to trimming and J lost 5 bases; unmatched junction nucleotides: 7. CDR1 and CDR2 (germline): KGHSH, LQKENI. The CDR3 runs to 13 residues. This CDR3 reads CATTGGVKDTQYF. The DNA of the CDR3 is TGTGCCACTACAGGGGGCGTCAAAGATACGCAGTATTTT.

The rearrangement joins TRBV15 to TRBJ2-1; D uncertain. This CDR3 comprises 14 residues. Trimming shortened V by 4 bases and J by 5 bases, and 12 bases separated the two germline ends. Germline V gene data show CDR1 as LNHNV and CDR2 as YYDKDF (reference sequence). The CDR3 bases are TGTGCCACCAGCAACCCGACCAGAAACAATGAGCAGTTCTTC. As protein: CATSNPTRNNEQFF.

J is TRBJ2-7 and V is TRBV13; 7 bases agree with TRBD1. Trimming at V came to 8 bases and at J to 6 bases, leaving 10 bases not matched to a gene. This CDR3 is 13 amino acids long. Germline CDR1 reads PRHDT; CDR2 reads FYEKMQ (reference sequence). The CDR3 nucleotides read TGTGCCAGCTCGATCCAGGGGACAGTCGAGCAGTACTTC. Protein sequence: CASSIQGTVEQYF.

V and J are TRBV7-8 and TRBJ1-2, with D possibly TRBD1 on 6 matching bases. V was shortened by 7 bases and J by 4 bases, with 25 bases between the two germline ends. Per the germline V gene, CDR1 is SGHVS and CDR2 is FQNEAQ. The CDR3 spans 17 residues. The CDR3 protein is CASTYNEMGASFYGYTF. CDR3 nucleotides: TGTGCCAGCACTTACAATGAAATGGGGGCCAGTTTCTATGGCTACACCTTC.

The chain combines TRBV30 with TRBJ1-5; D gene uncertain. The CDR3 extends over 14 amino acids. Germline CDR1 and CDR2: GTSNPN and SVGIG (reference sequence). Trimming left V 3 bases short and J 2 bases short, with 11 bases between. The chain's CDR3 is CAWSLQLGNQPQHF. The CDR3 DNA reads TGTGCCTGGAGCCTACAGTTGGGCAATCAGCCCCAGCATTTT.

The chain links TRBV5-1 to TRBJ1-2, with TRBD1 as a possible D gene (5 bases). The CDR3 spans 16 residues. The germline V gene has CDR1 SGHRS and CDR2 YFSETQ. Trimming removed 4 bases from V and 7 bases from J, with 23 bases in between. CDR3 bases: TGCGCCAGCAGCACCAACACCAGGGCGGCCTCGTTTGGCTACACCTTC. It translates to CASSTNTRAASFGYTF. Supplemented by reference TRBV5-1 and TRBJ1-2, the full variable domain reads KAGVTQTPRYLIKTRGQQVTLSCSPISGHRSVSWYQQTPGQGLQFLFEYFSETQRNKGNFPGRFSGRQFSNSRSEMNVSTLELGDSALYLCASSTNTRAASFGYTFGSGTRLTVV.

The CDR3 loop reads CASSASLWRRVGGYTF. In DNA, the CDR3 is TGTGCCAGCAGCGCTAGTTTGTGGCGGAGGGTTGGTGGCTACACCTTC. The J gene is TRBJ1-2, the V gene TRBV9; D is uncertain. The CDR3 is 16 amino acids. Germline V lookup: CDR1 SGDLS, CDR2 YYNGEE. The V gene lost 3 bases and the J gene lost 7 bases, with 22 bases spanning the gap.

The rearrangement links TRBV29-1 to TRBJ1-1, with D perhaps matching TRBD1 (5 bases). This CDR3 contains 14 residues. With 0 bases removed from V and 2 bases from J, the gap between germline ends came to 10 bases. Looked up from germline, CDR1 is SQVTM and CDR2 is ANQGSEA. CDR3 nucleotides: TGCAGCGTTGAAGATCAGGGAGGAAACACTGAAGCTTTCTTT. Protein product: CSVEDQGGNTEAFF. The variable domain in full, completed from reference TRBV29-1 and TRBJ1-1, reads SAVISQKPSRDICQRGTSLTIQCQVDSQVTMMFWYRQQPGQSLTLIATANQGSEATYESGFVIDKFPISRPNLTFSTLTVSNMSPEDSSIYLCSVEDQGGNTEAFFGQGTRLTVV.

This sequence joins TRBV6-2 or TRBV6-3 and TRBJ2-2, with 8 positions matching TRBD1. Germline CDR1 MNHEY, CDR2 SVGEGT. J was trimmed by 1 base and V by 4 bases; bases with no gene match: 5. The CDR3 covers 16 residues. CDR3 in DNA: TGTGCCAGCAGTTCCACCGGGACAGGGAACACCGGGGAGCTGTTTTTT. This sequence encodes CASSSTGTGNTGELFF.

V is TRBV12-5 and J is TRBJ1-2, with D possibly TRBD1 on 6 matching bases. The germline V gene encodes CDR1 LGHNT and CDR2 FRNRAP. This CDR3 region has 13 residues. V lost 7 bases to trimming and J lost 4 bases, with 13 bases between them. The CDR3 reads CASEGGLGYGYTF. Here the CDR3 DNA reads TGTGCTAGTGAGGGGGGCCTAGGCTATGGCTACACCTTC.

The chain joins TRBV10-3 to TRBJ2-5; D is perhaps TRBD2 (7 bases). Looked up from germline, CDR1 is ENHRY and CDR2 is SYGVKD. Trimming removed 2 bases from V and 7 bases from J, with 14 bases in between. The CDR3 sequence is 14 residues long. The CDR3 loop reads CAISEGRGIGTQYF. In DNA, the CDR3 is TGTGCCATCAGTGAGGGGAGGGGGATTGGGACCCAGTACTTC.

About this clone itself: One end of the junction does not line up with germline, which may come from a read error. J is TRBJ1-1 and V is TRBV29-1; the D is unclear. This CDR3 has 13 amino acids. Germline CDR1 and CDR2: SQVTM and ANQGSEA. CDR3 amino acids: CSVEGRMNTEAFF. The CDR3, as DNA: TGCAGCGTAGAAGGAAGAATGAACACTGAAGCTTTCTTT.

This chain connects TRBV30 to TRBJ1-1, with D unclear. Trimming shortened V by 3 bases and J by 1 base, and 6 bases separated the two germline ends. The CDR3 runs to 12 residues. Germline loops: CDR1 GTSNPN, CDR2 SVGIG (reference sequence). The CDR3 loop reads CAWSRENTEAFF. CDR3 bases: TGTGCCTGGAGCAGAGAGAACACTGAAGCTTTCTTT.

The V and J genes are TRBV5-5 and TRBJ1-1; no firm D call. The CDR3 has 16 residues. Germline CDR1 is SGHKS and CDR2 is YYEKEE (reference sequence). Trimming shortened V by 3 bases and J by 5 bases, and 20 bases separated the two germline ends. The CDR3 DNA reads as TGTGCCAGCAGCTCCATCTGGGTTAGTGCGGGGACTGAAGCTTTCTTT. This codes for CASSSIWVSAGTEAFF.

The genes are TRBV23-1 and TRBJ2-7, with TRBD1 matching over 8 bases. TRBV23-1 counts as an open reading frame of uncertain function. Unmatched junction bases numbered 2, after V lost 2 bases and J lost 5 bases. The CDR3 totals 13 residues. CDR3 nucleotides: TGCGCCAGCAGTCAAGGACAGGGTCACGAGCAGTACTTC. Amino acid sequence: CASSQGQGHEQYF.

The CDR3 region is CASSVRTGNYGYTF. CDR3 bases: TGTGCCAGCAGCGTGCGGACAGGGAACTATGGCTACACCTTC. The chain recombines TRBV9 with TRBJ1-2, with 8 bases matching TRBD1. The ends lost 2 bases at V and 2 bases at J; junction bases unmatched: 2. The CDR3 covers 14 residues. The germline gives CDR1 SGDLS, CDR2 YYNGEE.